This T cell receptor beta chain was sequenced in a study of cytomegalovirus exposure and HLA in healthy donors. While the first cohort had about 610 subjects, the donors belonged to the separate validation cohort of about 110 subjects. Overall study results and limits: According to a subsequent analysis, TCR clusters identified in the first cohort showed a tendency to co-occur across the roughly 130 validation repertoires.

In the case of this clone: Its antigen is unknown.

V lost 4 bases and J lost 2, with 12 bases in between. The CDR3 is made up of 15 amino acids. Per the germline V gene, CDR1 is MNHNS and CDR2 is SASEGT. Using immunoSEQ multiplex PCR, the repertoire was profiled, and TCRdb retains in-frame clones only, with some absent. The table includes tens of thousands of clones, just over 90% detected once. Sample: PBMCs. J is TRBJ1-3 and V is TRBV6-1; perhaps TRBD1 as D (6 bases). The source is a young man in good health and CMV-seronegative. Written as DNA, the CDR3 is TGTGCCAGCAGTGCCCGCGAGGGGGCTGGAAACACCATATATTTT. Amino acid sequence: CASSAREGAGNTIYF.